The 12 T cell receptor beta chains listed next were all sequenced from one sample in a study of blood T cells in healthy people across ages. A second PCR, run for roughly 7 to 11 cycles, used a sample-barcoded 5' primer plus a J-beta primer mix. TCRdb analysed the 5' RACE reads with MiXCR anew, one entry per CDR3 protein. The sample carries about 650,000 distinct CDR3 sequences, about 50% recorded once. Input material: blood. These receptor sequences come from a woman older than 75 in good health.

The rearrangement joins TRBV5-1 to TRBJ1-2; D is ambiguous. This CDR3 is built from 13 residues. The germline V gene has CDR1 SGHRS and CDR2 YFSETQ. Trimming stripped 0 bases from V and 4 bases from J, with 7 bases between. CDR3 nucleotides: TGCGCCAGCAGCTTGGGACACTCCTATGGCTACACCTTC. Translation: CASSLGHSYGYTF.

This clonotype was observed many times. J is TRBJ2-5 and V is TRBV5-1; D is perhaps TRBD2 (6 bases). This CDR3 spans 14 amino acids. Deletions cut 2 bases from V and 1 base from J, with 9 bases between. Germline values: CDR1 SGHRS, CDR2 YFSETQ. CDR3 DNA: TGCGCCAGCAGCTTCGGGGGAGGCCAAGAGACCCAGTACTTC. Encoded protein: CASSFGGGQETQYF.

About this clonotype: It is unclear where the CDR3 begins or ends on the DNA, so no DNA is shown, and the CDR3 is as TCRdb lists it. This chain uses TRBV28 with TRBJ2-7; the listed D gene, TRBD2, was not tested against the DNA. The CDR3 length equals 15 residues, ends included. The V gene's germline CDR1 is MDHEN and CDR2 SYDVKM. The CDR3 protein is CASSSSAGGSYEQYF.

The chain links TRBV5-1 to TRBJ2-7; 13 bases are shared with TRBD2. V lost 5 bases and J lost 4; bases outside the gene matches: 6. Per the germline V gene, CDR1 is SGHRS and CDR2 is YFSETQ. The CDR3 loop spans 15 amino acids. CDR3 sequence: CASSRGTSGMYEQYF. CDR3 DNA: TGCGCCAGCAGTCGGGGGACTAGCGGGATGTACGAGCAGTACTTC.

The chain uses TRBV20-1 and TRBJ2-3, with 14 bases identical to TRBD2. Germline V gene data show CDR1 as DFQATT and CDR2 as SNEGSKA (reference sequence). V lost 1 base and J lost 2; bases outside the gene matches: 2. This CDR3 comprises 16 residues. The CDR3 loop reads CSARGGLAGATDTQYF. DNA of the CDR3: TGCAGTGCTAGAGGGGGACTAGCGGGAGCCACAGATACGCAGTATTTT.

J is TRBJ2-5 and V is TRBV12-3 or TRBV12-4; a possible D gene is TRBD1 (6 bases). The CDR3 loop spans 12 amino acids. The V end was cut by 7 bases, the J end by 11 bases, with 17 bases between. This chain's CDR3 is CASTPGDNEQYF. In DNA form, the CDR3 reads TGTGCCAGCACGCCTGGGGACAATGAGCAGTACTTC.

This clonotype was seen repeatedly, ten times or more. This chain connects TRBV24-1 to TRBJ2-1; D is unclear. Germline CDR1 is KGHDR and CDR2 is SFDVKD. Trimming pared 4 bases from V and 7 bases from J, leaving 16 bases between. The length of the CDR3 is 15 residues. Here the CDR3 DNA reads TGTGCCACCAGTGAACCCGGTTTCTTGGGTAATGAGCAGTTCTTC. This sequence encodes CATSEPGFLGNEQFF.

With regard to this clonotype: One base away lies a much larger clone, so this may be a sequencing read error. V usage is TRBV3-1 and J usage is TRBJ2-1; 9 nucleotides align to TRBD1. The J segment lost 7 bases and the V segment lost 4 bases, leaving 8 bases of the junction unmatched. Germline V gives CDR1 LGHDT, CDR2 YNNKEL (reference sequence). The CDR3 extends over 15 amino acids. The CDR3 spells CASSRGDRERNEQFF. As DNA, the CDR3 is TGTGCCAGCAGCCGAGGGGACAGGGAGAGGAATGAGCAGTTCTTC.

This clonotype occurred many times. The V gene is TRBV5-1, the J gene TRBJ2-5, with TRBD1 identical over 7 bases. Germline CDR1 and CDR2: SGHRS and YFSETQ. The ends lost 4 bases at V and 3 bases at J; junction bases unmatched: 9. The CDR3 is 15 residues long. CDR3 bases: TGCGCCAGCAGCGGGTATGGGACAGTTGAAGAGACCCAGTACTTC. It yields the protein CASSGYGTVEETQYF.

The CDR3 nucleotides read TGTGCCAGCAGCGAGACAGGCAGCCAGCCCCAGCATTTT. Translated, it gives CASSETGSQPQHF. The rearrangement joins TRBV7-9 to TRBJ1-5; D possibly corresponds to TRBD1 (6 bases). The V end was cut by 5 bases, the J end by 7 bases, with 12 bases between. The CDR3 extends over 13 amino acids. The V gene's germline CDR1 is SEHNR and CDR2 FQNEAQ (reference sequence).

The V call is TRBV7-2, the J call TRBJ2-7; D call uncertain. Germline V gives CDR1 SGHTA, CDR2 FQGNSA. This CDR3 is built from 13 residues. V dropped 0 bases and J dropped 7 bases, with 10 bases sitting between them. CDR3 loop: CASSLASSDEQYF. The CDR3 DNA reads as TGTGCCAGCAGCTTAGCGTCTTCAGATGAGCAGTACTTC.

This clonotype was detected a few times. The chain combines TRBV12-3 or TRBV12-4 with TRBJ1-2; 10 bases line up with TRBD1. Losses at the gene ends were 3 bases for V and 7 bases for J; bases not matched to a gene: 5. This CDR3 contains 14 residues. CDR3 nucleotides: TGTGCCAGCAGTTTTGGACAGGGGGGCAGTGGCTACACCTTC. Its translation is CASSFGQGGSGYTF.